A single sample is the source of the 8 T cell receptor beta chains below, sequenced in a study of cytomegalovirus exposure and HLA in healthy donors. Sequencing was performed with immunoSEQ multiplex PCR; in TCRdb, only in-frame clones are kept and a portion is missing. In the table there are roughly 73,000 clones, 94% of which are singletons. The sequenced material came from PBMCs. The receptor set was obtained from a man between 18 and 35 years old in good health and CMV-seropositive.

The CDR3 loop reads CASSLSGRSDTQYF. The CDR3, as DNA: TGTGCCAGCAGTCTTAGCGGGAGGTCAGATACGCAGTATTTT. This sequence joins TRBV28 and TRBJ2-3; 10 nucleotides agree with TRBD2. CDR1 is MDHEN, CDR2 SYDVKM, per germline. This CDR3 is built from 14 residues. V lost 5 bases to trimming and J lost 4 bases; unmatched junction nucleotides: 3.

The chain joins TRBV7-3 to TRBJ2-2; D is uncertain. In germline, CDR1 is SGHTA, CDR2 FQGTGA. The CDR3 covers 13 residues. V was shortened by 1 base and J by 4 bases, with 4 bases between the two germline ends. Written as DNA, the CDR3 is TGTGCCAGCAGCTTAAGGGCCACCGGGGAGCTGTTTTTT. This translates into CASSLRATGELFF.

The chain combines TRBV9 with TRBJ2-7; D unresolved. The CDR3 sequence is 14 residues long. Germline-derived CDR1 and CDR2 are SGDLS and YYNGEE. The V and J ends lost 0 bases and 7 bases respectively, with 14 bases between them. CDR3 DNA sequence: TGTGCCAGCAGCGTAGAACCTACCTTCGGGGAGCAGTACTTC. Translating gives CASSVEPTFGEQYF.

The chain carries TRBV28 and TRBJ2-7; 10 bases agree with TRBD2. This CDR3 has 13 residues. The V gene's germline CDR1 is MDHEN and CDR2 SYDVKM. V lost 7 bases, J lost 3 bases, and 3 bases stayed unmatched. The CDR3 region is CASIASGSYEQYF. The CDR3 DNA is TGTGCCAGCATCGCTAGCGGGAGCTACGAGCAGTACTTC. Supplemented by reference TRBV28 and TRBJ2-7, the full variable domain reads DVKVTQSSRYLVKRTGEKVFLECVQDMDHENMFWYRQDPGLGLRLIYFSYDVKMKEKGDIPEGYSVSREKKERFSLILESASTNQTSMYLCASIASGSYEQYFGPGTRLTVT.

As to this clone: Other DNA sequences in this sample translate to the same CDR3. CDR3 DNA: TGTGCCAGCAGCGTAGAGGGCGGGAGGGCCTACAATGAGCAGTTCTTC. Translating gives CASSVEGGRAYNEQFF. The genes are TRBV9 and TRBJ2-1, with TRBD2 matching over 9 bases. J lost 2 bases, V lost 0 bases, and 3 bases had no gene match. The CDR3 is made up of 16 amino acids. The germline gives CDR1 SGDLS, CDR2 YYNGEE. Combining the CDR3 with reference TRBV9 and TRBJ2-1 gives the whole variable domain DSGVTQTPKHLITATGQRVTLRCSPRSGDLSVYWYQQSLDQGLQFLIQYYNGEERAKGNILERFSAQQFPDLHSELNLSSLELGDSALYFCASSVEGGRAYNEQFFGPGTRLTVL.

This clone has just one count. The chain uses TRBV9 and TRBJ2-5; the match to TRBD2 covers 11 bases. CDR3 size: 15 residues. Germline V gene sequence: CDR1 SGDLS, CDR2 YYNGEE. V gave up 0 bases and J gave up 4 bases; unmatched junction bases: 2. CDR3 loop: CASSVGLAGGETQYF. The CDR3 bases are TGTGCCAGCAGCGTAGGGCTAGCGGGAGGAGAGACCCAGTACTTC.

The V and J genes are TRBV7-3 and TRBJ2-2; the match to TRBD1 covers 8 bases. The CDR3 extends over 17 amino acids. CDR1 SGHTA and CDR2 FQGTGA come from the germline V gene. The J segment lost 6 bases and the V segment lost 5 bases, leaving 14 bases of the junction unmatched. CDR3 bases: TGTGCCAGCAGCAACCAATTGACAGGGGATTTCGCCGGGGAGCTGTTTTTT. Its protein product is CASSNQLTGDFAGELFF. The full variable domain, in which reference TRBV7-3 and TRBJ2-2 provide the parts outside the CDR3, is GAGVSQTPSNKVTEKGKYVELRCDPISGHTALYWYRQSLGQGPEFLIYFQGTGAADDSGLPNDRFFAVRPEGSVSTLKIQRTERGDSAVYLCASSNQLTGDFAGELFFGEGSRLTVL.

The V call is TRBV25-1, the J call TRBJ2-3; no reliable D call. The length of the CDR3 is 14 residues. From germline, CDR1 is MGHDK and CDR2 SYGVNS. Trimming removed 5 bases from V and 1 base from J, with 10 bases in between. The CDR3 nucleotides read TGTGCCAGCAGTCAACCTACTGGCACAGATACGCAGTATTTT. Translating it yields CASSQPTGTDTQYF.